This TCR beta chain was documented in a study of post-analysis software for immune sequencing data. Study-wide points: Co-batched samples clustered tightly together by F measure. There were five or six TRBV segments more frequent in patients than controls, and TRBV5-6, TRBV5-1 and TRBV20-1 were among them.

This clonotype was counted between two and nine times. The target antigen is unknown. Every TCR beta cDNA library bore unique molecular identifiers. TCRdb reprocessed the PCR reads with MiXCR, giving one entry per CDR3 protein. The table records some 260,000 distinct CDR3 sequences, 30% to 45% of them present only once. This CDR3 is built from 17 residues. V gave up 2 bases and J gave up 1 base; unmatched junction bases: 3. The germline V gene encodes CDR1 SGHVS and CDR2 FQNEAQ. This sequence was found in a girl aged 5-17 years with multiple sclerosis. Sequences were obtained from blood. This chain links TRBV7-8 with TRBJ2-2, with 11 bases aligning to TRBD1. CDR3 loop: CASSLRDRGWNTGELFF. In DNA form, the CDR3 reads TGTGCCAGCAGCTTAAGGGACAGGGGGTGGAACACCGGGGAGCTGTTTTTT.